This is a list of T cell receptor beta chains from one sample in a study of cytomegalovirus exposure and HLA in healthy donors. The assay was immunoSEQ multiplex PCR, and TCRdb's table has in-frame clones only and misses some. The sample shows under 200,000 clones, and almost 6.5% sits with its ten largest clones. The sample consisted of PBMCs. The receptors originated from a young man in good health and CMV-seronegative. The CDR3 runs from the conserved cysteine through the conserved F or W. D genes are given only for firm matches.

>TRBD1|TRBV28|TRBJ2-1
CASLTPGQDYNEQFF
TGTGCCAGCCTTACCCCGGGACAGGATTACAATGAGCAGTTCTTC
>-|TRBV5-1|TRBJ1-5
CASSFRISNQPQHF
TGCGCCAGCAGCTTCAGGATTAGCAATCAGCCCCAGCATTTT
>TRBD1|TRBV6-6|TRBJ1-1
CASSYSAGGTEAFF
TGTGCCAGCAGTTACTCGGCAGGGGGCACTGAAGCTTTCTTT
>-|TRBV30|TRBJ2-3
CAWSGLSTDTQYF
TGTGCCTGGAGTGGACTCTCCACAGATACGCAGTATTTT
>TRBD1|TRBV25-1|TRBJ1-4
CASSDPGQGREKLLF
TGTGCCAGCAGTGATCCCGGACAGGGAAGGGAAAAACTGCTTTTT
>-|TRBV27|TRBJ2-7
CASSLQGGPYEQYF
TGTGCCAGCAGTCTTCAGGGGGGCCCCTACGAGCAGTACTTC
>-|TRBV7-9|TRBJ2-7
CASSPIAAKDYEQYF
TGTGCCAGCTCACCAATAGCGGCGAAGGACTACGAGCAGTACTTC
>-|TRBV5-1|TRBJ2-3
CASSLSRMSSDTQYF
TGCGCCAGCAGCTTGAGCCGTATGTCGTCAGATACGCAGTATTTT
>TRBD1|TRBV6-5|TRBJ1-1
CASSSLGQGAASFF
TGTGCCAGCAGCTCACTCGGACAGGGGGCTGCCTCTTTCTTT
>-|TRBV7-8|TRBJ1-3
CASSFQLRATGTGNTIYF
TGTGCCAGCAGCTTTCAATTGAGGGCTACGGGGACTGGAAACACCATATATTTT
>-|TRBV6-5|TRBJ2-7
CASSLSSANEQYF
TGTGCCAGCAGTTTATCTTCAGCGAACGAGCAGTACTTC
>-|TRBV27|TRBJ2-7
CASSLGTQGRDEQYF
TGTGCCAGCAGTTTAGGGACCCAGGGGCGCGACGAGCAGTACTTC
>TRBD1|TRBV28|TRBJ1-2
CASRWDRSSYGYTF
TGTGCCAGCAGATGGGACAGAAGTTCCTATGGCTACACCTTC
>TRBD1|TRBV7-9|TRBJ2-4
CASSSQGAKVIQYF
TGTGCCAGCAGCTCCCAGGGGGCAAAGGTCATTCAGTACTTC
>TRBD2|TRBV7-3|TRBJ2-1
CASMSGEGRSEQFF
TGTGCCAGCATGAGTGGGGAGGGCCGAAGCGAGCAGTTCTTC
>-|TRBV30|TRBJ1-2
CAWSSGLLNYGYTF
TGTGCCTGGAGTTCCGGACTACTCAACTATGGCTACACCTTC
>-|TRBV6-6|TRBJ2-1
CASSYEGSYNEQFF
TGTGCCAGCAGTTACGAGGGCTCCTACAATGAGCAGTTCTTC
>-|TRBV30|TRBJ2-2
CAWTRGSDPNTGELFF
TGTGCCTGGACCCGAGGAAGCGATCCGAACACCGGGGAGCTGTTTTTT
>-|TRBV4-2|TRBJ2-7
CASSQDRQGNYEQYF
TGTGCCAGCAGCCAAGACCGGCAGGGGAACTACGAGCAGTACTTC
>TRBD1|TRBV19|TRBJ1-5
CASSGTGPPQPQHF
TGTGCCAGTAGTGGGACAGGGCCACCTCAGCCCCAGCATTTT
>-|TRBV29-1|TRBJ2-7
CSVGTQRGYEQYF
TGCAGCGTTGGGACCCAACGGGGCTACGAGCAGTACTTC
>-|TRBV9|TRBJ1-1
CASSTQGDTEAFF
TGTGCCAGCAGCACACAGGGAGACACTGAAGCTTTCTTT
>-|TRBV28|TRBJ1-1
CASSSRTRTVEAFF
TGTGCCAGCAGTTCCCGGACGCGGACAGTTGAAGCTTTCTTT
>-|TRBV29-1|TRBJ1-1
CSVRGGVNTEAFF
TGCAGCGTAAGAGGGGGTGTAAACACTGAAGCTTTCTTT
>-|TRBV6-1|TRBJ2-2
CASSGRNTGELFF
TGTGCCAGCAGTGGTCGGAACACCGGGGAGCTGTTTTTT
>-|TRBV18|TRBJ1-1
CASSRAAGTEAFF
TGTGCCAGCTCACGGGCTGCCGGTACTGAAGCTTTCTTT
>-|TRBV30|TRBJ1-1
CAWSVWTVNTEAFF
TGTGCCTGGAGTGTATGGACAGTGAACACTGAAGCTTTCTTT
>-|TRBV25-1|TRBJ1-5
CASSGPGTFQPQHF
TGTGCCAGCAGTGGTCCAGGTACATTTCAGCCCCAGCATTTT
>-|TRBV4-3|TRBJ2-1
CASSHSGGSSYNEQFF
TGCGCCAGCAGCCATTCAGGGGGGAGCTCCTACAATGAGCAGTTCTTC
>-|TRBV2|TRBJ1-1
CASSAYHEAFF
TGTGCCAGCAGTGCCTACCATGAAGCTTTCTTT
>-|TRBV15|TRBJ1-5
CATSRDRQAGQPQHF
TGTGCCACCAGCAGAGATCGCCAGGCTGGACAGCCCCAGCATTTT